This T cell receptor (beta chain) comes out of a study of T cell clonality in common variable immunodeficiency. Study-level findings and limits: CVID patient heterogeneity limited repertoire-clinical complication correlations.

Patients and controls were mostly of Caucasian heritage. Blood samples were heparinized, about 5 to 9 ml per donor. This clone has a count of ten or more. The antigen is undetermined. TCRdb's copy holds only in-frame clones and misses some; the assay was immunoSEQ multiplex PCR. The sample yields around 50,000 clones, without any singletons. This TCR came from a person between 18 and 75 years old in good health. Sequencing input: peripheral blood mononuclear cells.

The CDR3: CASSIDQDVANYNEQFF. The part of the CDR3 DNA that was read is TGTGCCAGTAGTATAGATCAGGATGTAGCGAATTACAATGAG. The J gene is TRBJ2-1, the V gene TRBV19; perhaps TRBD2 as D (5 bases). The read ends 3 residues shy of where the CDR3 ends; the end is completed using the germline J gene. The CDR3 is 17 amino acids. The germline CDR1 and CDR2 sequences are LNHDA and SQIVND (reference sequence). Trimming pared 0 bases from V and 4 bases from J, leaving 16 bases between.